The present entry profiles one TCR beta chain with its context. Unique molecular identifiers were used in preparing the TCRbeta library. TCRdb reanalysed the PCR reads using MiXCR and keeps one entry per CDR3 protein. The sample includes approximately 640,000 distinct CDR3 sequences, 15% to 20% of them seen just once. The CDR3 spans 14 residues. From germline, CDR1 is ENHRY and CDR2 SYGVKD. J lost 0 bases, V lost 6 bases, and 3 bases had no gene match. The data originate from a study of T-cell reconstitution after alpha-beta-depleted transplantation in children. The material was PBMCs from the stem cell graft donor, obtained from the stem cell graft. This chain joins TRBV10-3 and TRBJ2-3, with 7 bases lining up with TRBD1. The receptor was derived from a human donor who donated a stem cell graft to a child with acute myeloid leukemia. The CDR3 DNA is TGTGCCATCAGCCACAGGGGTAGCACAGATACGCAGTATTTT. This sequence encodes CAISHRGSTDTQYF.